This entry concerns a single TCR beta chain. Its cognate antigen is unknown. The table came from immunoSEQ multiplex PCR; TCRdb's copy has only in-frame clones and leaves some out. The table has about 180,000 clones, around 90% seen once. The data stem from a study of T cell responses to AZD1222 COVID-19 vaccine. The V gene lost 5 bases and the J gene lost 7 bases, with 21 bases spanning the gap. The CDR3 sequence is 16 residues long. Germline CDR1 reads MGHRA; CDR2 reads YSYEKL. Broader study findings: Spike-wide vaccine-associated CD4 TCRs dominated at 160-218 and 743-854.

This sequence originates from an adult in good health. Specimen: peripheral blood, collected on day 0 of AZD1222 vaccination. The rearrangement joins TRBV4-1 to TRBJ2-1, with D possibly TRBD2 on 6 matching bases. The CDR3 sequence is CASSKGERVSLNEQFF. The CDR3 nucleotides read TGCGCCAGCAGCAAAGGGGAGCGGGTCTCCCTTAATGAGCAGTTCTTC.